This T cell receptor beta chain was recorded in a study of shared clonotypes between healthy human individuals. Overall study: Each donor's CD4 naive and CD4 memory cells filled three plates apiece, CD8 naive two, and CD8 memory one.

Several immunoSEQ 96-well plates shared each subset's DNA, each plate a replicate. As handled by the study authors: ImmunoSEQ sequences covered only the junction and lacked quality scores; filtering therefore differed. The protocol was immunoSEQ multiplex PCR, while the TCRdb copy is restricted to in-frame clones and leaves out a portion. The V and J calls and clone size are taken from that table; D and trimming were inferred from the DNA. The sample lists fewer than 850,000 clones, about three quarters occurring once. On this clone: No antigen is known for it.

General observations from the study: In a handful of donors, around 4.8% of naive CD4 clonotypes appeared in common.

CDR3 length equals 16 residues. Germline-derived CDR1 and CDR2 are KGHSH and LQKENI. V was pared by 5 bases and J by 5 bases, with 13 bases of the junction left unmatched. This TCR came from a woman aged 25-40 years in good health. This chain uses TRBV18 with TRBJ2-7; 9 bases line up with TRBD1. What was sequenced was memory CD4+ T cells sorted from blood. Described subset: CD45RA-negative fraction. CDR3: CASSRSSGTGLNEQYF. CDR3 DNA sequence: TGTGCCAGCTCAAGAAGTAGTGGGACAGGGCTAAACGAGCAGTACTTC.